The sequence of this T cell receptor (beta chain) was determined in a study of blood T cell repertoires in COVID-19 (dated by TCRdb to 2019 to 2021). Regarding the study in general: Samples from collaborators originated in the United States, Italy and Spain and spanned both the acute and convalescent phases of COVID-19. The material from the prospective study consisted of cDNA or gDNA derived from T cells, B-cell-depleted T cells, or PBMCs. Where available, HLA class I and class II types were taken from metadata supplied by the sample provider and were not determined by assay-based typing. Nearly every sample came with metadata listing a de-identified subject ID, COVID-19 status, age in years and sex. The samples were drawn from the first 160 participants of the ongoing ImmuneRACE study and from 1,254 subjects provided by 6 global collaborators. A freely available public database, intended as a resource for researchers studying the immune response to SARS-CoV-2, is where the repertoires were released. The dataset comprised deeply sampled blood TCRbeta repertoires from subjects exposed to, actively infected with, or recovered from COVID-19.

Broader findings and caveats from the paper: Clinical and demographic metadata were provided uncurated, with the amount varying by source and participant.

The collaborating institutions used their own protocols to collect whole blood in K2EDTA tubes. Collaborator samples were shipped for TCRbeta analysis as frozen whole blood, isolated PBMCs, or DNA extracted from either sample type. The CDR3 sequence holds 13 residues, the cysteine and phenylalanine included. The DNA shown is the 39-base CDR3, in frame from base 1. The germline V end is reduced by 6 bases and the J end by 7 bases; junction bases left unmatched: 6. CDR1 and CDR2 were assigned from the germline V gene as MRHNA and SNTAGT. Remarks on this clone: No cognate antigen has been identified for it. There are no base qualities to consult, and no much larger clone falls within one base.

TCRbeta CDR3 regions were amplified from genomic DNA by means of the immunoSEQ Assay, a bias-controlled multiplex PCR. Per the original workflow: The number of nucleated cells in each sample was estimated from the amplification of reference gene primers within the assay. To quantify the absolute abundance of each unique TCRbeta CDR3 rearrangement, sequence reads were collapsed and filtered. For each sample, productive Simpson clonality was calculated as the square root of Simpson's diversity index across productive rearrangements. TCRdb took this table from immuneACCESS and kept in-frame rearrangements with V and J called. Such tables lack part of the clones; where checked against another copy, unresolved V genes explain under half of the gap, and the rest is unexplained. That table gives V, J and clone size, and the DNA gave D and trimming. The table for this sample lists tens of thousands of clones; around 80% of them were counted only once. Around 25% of the sample comes from the top ten.

The source of this sequence is a man between 60 and 75 years old with acute or convalescent COVID-19. Material for sequencing was peripheral blood. This chain joins TRBV6-4 to TRBJ1-2; TRBD1 lines up with 9 middle nucleotides. The DNA is TGTGCCAGCAGGGGGGGACAGGGACGTGGCTACACCTTC. This codes for CASRGGQGRGYTF.